The following is a T cell receptor (beta chain) sequence with its context. This specimen belongs to a study of blood T cell repertoires in COVID-19. About the study: Spain, Italy and the United States supplied samples that represented acute and convalescent COVID-19. Nucleic acid was either cDNA or gDNA, and it came from T cells, B-cell-depleted T cells, or PBMCs.

Self-reported history from a screening survey and questionnaire set each donor's cohort. This CDR3 region has 13 residues. J lost 7 bases, V lost 5 bases, and 6 bases had no gene match. Germline V gene sequence: CDR1 LNHDA, CDR2 SQIVND (reference sequence). As processed by the authors: For nucleated cells, counts were estimated from reference gene primer amplification. Profiled with immunoSEQ multiplex PCR; TCRdb holds only in-frame clones, not every one. V, J and clone size derive from that table, while D and trimming were established from the DNA sequence. The profile covers about 220,000 clones, with 75% to 90% appearing a single time and 3.5% taken by the ten largest.

This TCR was sampled from a woman younger than 30 in a cohort exposed to, infected with or recovered from COVID-19 (not recorded which). J is TRBJ1-1 and V is TRBV19, with 8 bases that match TRBD1. Sequences were obtained from PBMCs or T cells enriched from blood (not recorded which). As DNA, the CDR3 is TGTGCCAGTAGTGTCAGGGGGCTGGGTGAAGCTTTCTTT. Translating gives CASSVRGLGEAFF.